A single sample gave rise to the 3 T cell receptor beta chains below, sequenced in a study of cytomegalovirus exposure and HLA in healthy donors. PCR was performed using 60 Vbeta and 13 Jbeta primers. TCRdb keeps only in-frame clones here, not all; method: immunoSEQ multiplex PCR. The table includes roughly 110,000 clones, over 75% detected once. Sequences were obtained from PBMCs. The receptors originated from a man aged 25 to 45 in good health and CMV-seronegative.

In DNA, the CDR3 is TGTGCCAGCAGCAATCCCCTTGGGACAGGGGATCCCTATGGCTACACCTTC. Its protein product is CASSNPLGTGDPYGYTF. The genes are TRBV28 and TRBJ1-2; TRBD1 matches 10 bases. The CDR3 runs 17 residues. Per the germline V gene, CDR1 is MDHEN and CDR2 is SYDVKM. V lost 6 bases and J lost 4; bases outside the gene matches: 14.

The chain carries TRBV13 and TRBJ1-1; 9 bases agree with TRBD1. The junction had 5 bases not matched to a gene; V was cut back by 4 bases and J by 5 bases. The CDR3 is made up of 14 amino acids. Germline CDR1 and CDR2: PRHDT and FYEKMQ (reference sequence). The CDR3 region has the DNA TGTGCCAGCAGCTCGGGACAGGGAGAGACTGAAGCTTTCTTT. This translates into CASSSGQGETEAFF.

This clone has only one observation. The chain carries TRBV6-5 and TRBJ2-7, with 10 bases identical to TRBD2. This CDR3 comprises 15 residues. Per the germline V gene, CDR1 is MNHEY and CDR2 is SVGAGI. The junction had 9 bases not matched to a gene; V was cut back by 6 bases and J by 4 bases. The CDR3 is CASSRSGGAGYEQYF. CDR3 sequence (DNA): TGTGCCAGCAGCAGGAGCGGGGGGGCCGGGTACGAGCAGTACTTC.